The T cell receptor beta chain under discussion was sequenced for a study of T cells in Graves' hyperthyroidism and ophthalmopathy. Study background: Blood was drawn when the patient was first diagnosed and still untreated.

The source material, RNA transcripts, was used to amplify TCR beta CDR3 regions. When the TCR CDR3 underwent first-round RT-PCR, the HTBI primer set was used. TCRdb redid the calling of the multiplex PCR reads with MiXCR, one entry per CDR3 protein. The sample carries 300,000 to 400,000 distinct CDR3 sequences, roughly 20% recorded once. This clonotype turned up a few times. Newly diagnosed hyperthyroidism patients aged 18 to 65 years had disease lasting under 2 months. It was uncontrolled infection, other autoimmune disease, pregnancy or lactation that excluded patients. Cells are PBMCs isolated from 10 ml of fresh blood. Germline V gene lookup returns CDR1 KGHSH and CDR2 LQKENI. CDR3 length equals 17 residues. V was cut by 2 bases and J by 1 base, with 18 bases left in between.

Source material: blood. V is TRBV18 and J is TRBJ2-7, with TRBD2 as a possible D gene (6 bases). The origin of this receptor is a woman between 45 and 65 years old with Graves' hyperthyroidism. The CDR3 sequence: CASSPREAGKISYEQYF. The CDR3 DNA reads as TGTGCCAGCTCACCAAGGGAGGCAGGCAAGATATCCTACGAGCAGTACTTC. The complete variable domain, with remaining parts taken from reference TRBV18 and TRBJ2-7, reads NAGVMQNPRHLVRRRGQEARLRCSPMKGHSHVYWYRQLPEEGLKFMVYLQKENIIDESGMPKERFSAEFPKEGPSILRIQQVVRGDSAAYFCASSPREAGKISYEQYFGPGTRLTVT.